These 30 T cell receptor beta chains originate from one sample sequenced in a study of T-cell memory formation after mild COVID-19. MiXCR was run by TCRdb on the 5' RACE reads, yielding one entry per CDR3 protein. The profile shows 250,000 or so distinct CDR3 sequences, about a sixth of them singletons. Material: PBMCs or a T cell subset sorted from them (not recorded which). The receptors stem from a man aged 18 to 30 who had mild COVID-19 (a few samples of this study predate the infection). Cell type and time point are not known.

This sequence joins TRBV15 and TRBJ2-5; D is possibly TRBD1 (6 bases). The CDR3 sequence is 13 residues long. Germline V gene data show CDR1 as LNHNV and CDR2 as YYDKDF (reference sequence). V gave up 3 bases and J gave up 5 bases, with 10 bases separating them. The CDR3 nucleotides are TGTGCCACCAGCAGTGAAAGGGGGGAGACCCAGTACTTC. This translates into CATSSERGETQYF.

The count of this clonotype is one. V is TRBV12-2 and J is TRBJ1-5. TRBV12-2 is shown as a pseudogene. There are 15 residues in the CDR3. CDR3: CASRLQIYSNQPQHF. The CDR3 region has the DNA TGTGCAAGTCGTCTTCAGATTTATAGCAATCAGCCCCAGCATTTT.

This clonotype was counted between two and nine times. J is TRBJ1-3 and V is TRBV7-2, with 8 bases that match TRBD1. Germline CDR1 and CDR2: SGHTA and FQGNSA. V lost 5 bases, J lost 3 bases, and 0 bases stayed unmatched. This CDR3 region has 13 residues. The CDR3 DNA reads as TGTGCCAGCAGCGACAGGGGTGGAAACACCATATATTTT. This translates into CASSDRGGNTIYF. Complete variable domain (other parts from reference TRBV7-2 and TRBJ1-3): GAGVSQSPSNKVTEKGKDVELRCDPISGHTALYWYRQSLGQGLEFLIYFQGNSAPDKSGLPSDRFSAERTGGSVSTLTIQRTQQEDSAVYLCASSDRGGNTIYFGEGSWLTVV.

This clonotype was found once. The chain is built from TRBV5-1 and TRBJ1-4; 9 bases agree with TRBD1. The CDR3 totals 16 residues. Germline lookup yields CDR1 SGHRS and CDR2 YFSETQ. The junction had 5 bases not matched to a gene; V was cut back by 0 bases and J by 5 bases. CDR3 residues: CASSLGTGVRNEKLFF. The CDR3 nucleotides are TGCGCCAGCAGCTTGGGGACAGGGGTTCGGAATGAAAAACTGTTTTTT.

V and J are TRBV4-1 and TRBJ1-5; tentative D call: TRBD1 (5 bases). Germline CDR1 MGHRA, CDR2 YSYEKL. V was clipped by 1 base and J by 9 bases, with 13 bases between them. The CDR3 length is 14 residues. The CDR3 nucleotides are TGCGCCAGCAGCCAAGTGTTGGGGGGATTGCCCCAGCATTTT. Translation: CASSQVLGGLPQHF.

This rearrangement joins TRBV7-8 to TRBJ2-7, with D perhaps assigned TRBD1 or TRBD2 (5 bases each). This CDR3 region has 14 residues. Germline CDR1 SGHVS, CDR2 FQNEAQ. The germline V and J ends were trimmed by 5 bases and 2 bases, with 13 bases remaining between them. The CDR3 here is CASSRRDRAYEQYV. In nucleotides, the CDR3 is TGTGCCAGCAGCCGACGGGACCGAGCCTACGAGCAGTACGTC.

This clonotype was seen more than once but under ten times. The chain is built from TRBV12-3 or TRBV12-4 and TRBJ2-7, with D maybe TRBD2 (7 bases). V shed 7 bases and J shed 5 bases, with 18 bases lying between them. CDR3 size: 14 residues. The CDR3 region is CASKRGGSNDEQYV. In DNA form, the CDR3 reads TGTGCCAGCAAAAGGGGGGGTTCCAACGACGAGCAGTACGTC.

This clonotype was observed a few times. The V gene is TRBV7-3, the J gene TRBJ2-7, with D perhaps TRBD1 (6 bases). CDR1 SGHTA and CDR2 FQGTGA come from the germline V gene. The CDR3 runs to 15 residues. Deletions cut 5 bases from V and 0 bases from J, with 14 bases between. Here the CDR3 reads CASSRRGRPSYEQYF. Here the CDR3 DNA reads TGTGCCAGCAGCCGCAGGGGCCGACCCTCCTACGAGCAGTACTTC.

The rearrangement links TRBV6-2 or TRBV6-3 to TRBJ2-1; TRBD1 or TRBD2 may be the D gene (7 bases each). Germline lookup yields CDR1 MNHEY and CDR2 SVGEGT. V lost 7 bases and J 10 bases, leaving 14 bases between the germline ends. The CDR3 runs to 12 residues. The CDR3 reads CASTPGGGEQFF. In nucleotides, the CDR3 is TGTGCCAGCACTCCAGGGGGGGGAGAGCAGTTCTTC.

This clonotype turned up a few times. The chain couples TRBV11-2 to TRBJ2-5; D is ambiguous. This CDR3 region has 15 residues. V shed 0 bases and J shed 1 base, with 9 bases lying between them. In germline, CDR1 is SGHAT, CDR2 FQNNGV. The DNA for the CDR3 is TGTGCCAGCAGCTTAGAGGTTTCCAGCCAAGAGACCCAGTACTTC. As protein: CASSLEVSSQETQYF.

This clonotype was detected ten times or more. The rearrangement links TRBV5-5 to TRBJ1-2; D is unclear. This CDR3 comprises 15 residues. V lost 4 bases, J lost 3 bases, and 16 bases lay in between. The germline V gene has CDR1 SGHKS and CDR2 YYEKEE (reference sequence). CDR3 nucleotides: TGTGCCAGCAGCCCCCGGGGTGCCCTGGACTATGGCTACACCTTC. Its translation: CASSPRGALDYGYTF.

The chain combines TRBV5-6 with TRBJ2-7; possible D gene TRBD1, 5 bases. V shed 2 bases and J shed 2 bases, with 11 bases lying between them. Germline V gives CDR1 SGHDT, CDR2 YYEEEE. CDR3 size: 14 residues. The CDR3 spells CASSFTTEPYEQYV. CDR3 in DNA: TGTGCCAGCAGCTTTACGACAGAGCCCTACGAGCAGTACGTC.

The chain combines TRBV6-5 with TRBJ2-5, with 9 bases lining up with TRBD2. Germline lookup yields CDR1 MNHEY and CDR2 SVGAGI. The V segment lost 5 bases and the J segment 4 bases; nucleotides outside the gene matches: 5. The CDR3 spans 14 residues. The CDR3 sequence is CASSGGGAGETQYF. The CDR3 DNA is TGTGCCAGCAGTGGCGGGGGGGCAGGAGAGACCCAGTACTTC.

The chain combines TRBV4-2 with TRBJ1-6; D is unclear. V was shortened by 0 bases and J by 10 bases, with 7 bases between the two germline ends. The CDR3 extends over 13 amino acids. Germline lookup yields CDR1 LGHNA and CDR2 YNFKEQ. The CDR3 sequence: CASSQEGKSPLHF. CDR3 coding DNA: TGTGCCAGCAGCCAAGAAGGTAAATCACCCCTCCACTTT.

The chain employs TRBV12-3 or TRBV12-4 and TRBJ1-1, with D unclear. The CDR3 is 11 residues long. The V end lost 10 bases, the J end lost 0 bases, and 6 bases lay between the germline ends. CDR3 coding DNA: TGTGCCAACACCTTGAACACTGAAGCTTTCTTT. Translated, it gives CANTLNTEAFF.

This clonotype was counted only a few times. The chain's CDR3 is CASSLTLRIQETQYF. DNA for the CDR3: TGTGCCAGCAGCTTAACCCTTCGGATTCAAGAGACCCAGTACTTC. V is TRBV7-9 and J is TRBJ2-5; D uncertain. Germline V CDR1 and CDR2: SEHNR, FQNEAQ (reference sequence). The CDR3 sequence is 15 residues long. V was clipped by 2 bases and J by 2 bases, with 12 bases between them.

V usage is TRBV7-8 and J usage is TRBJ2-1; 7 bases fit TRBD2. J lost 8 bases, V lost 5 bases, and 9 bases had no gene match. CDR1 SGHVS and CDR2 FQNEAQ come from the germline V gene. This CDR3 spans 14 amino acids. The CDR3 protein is CASSPRTRSDEQFF. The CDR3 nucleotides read TGTGCCAGCAGCCCAAGGACTAGGAGCGATGAGCAGTTCTTC.

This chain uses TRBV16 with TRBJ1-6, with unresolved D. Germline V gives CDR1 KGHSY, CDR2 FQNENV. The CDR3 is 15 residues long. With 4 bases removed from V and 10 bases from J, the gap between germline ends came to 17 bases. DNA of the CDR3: TGTGCCAGCAGCCTCCGGGTGACAACGCCCTCACCCCTCCACTTT. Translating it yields CASSLRVTTPSPLHF.

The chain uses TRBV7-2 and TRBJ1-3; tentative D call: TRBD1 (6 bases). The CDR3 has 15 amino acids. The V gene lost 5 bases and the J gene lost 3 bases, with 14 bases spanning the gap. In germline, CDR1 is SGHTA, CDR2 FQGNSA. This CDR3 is CASSLGGGVGNTIYF. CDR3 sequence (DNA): TGTGCCAGCAGCCTCGGAGGGGGGGTTGGAAACACCATATATTTT. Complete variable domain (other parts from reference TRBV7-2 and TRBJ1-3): GAGVSQSPSNKVTEKGKDVELRCDPISGHTALYWYRQSLGQGLEFLIYFQGNSAPDKSGLPSDRFSAERTGGSVSTLTIQRTQQEDSAVYLCASSLGGGVGNTIYFGEGSWLTVV.

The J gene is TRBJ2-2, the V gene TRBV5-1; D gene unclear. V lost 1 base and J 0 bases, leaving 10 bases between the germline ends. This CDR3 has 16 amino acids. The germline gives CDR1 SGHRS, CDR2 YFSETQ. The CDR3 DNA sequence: TGCGCCAGCAGCTTGAACAGCCCTTCGAACACCGGGGAGCTGTTTTTT. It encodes CASSLNSPSNTGELFF.

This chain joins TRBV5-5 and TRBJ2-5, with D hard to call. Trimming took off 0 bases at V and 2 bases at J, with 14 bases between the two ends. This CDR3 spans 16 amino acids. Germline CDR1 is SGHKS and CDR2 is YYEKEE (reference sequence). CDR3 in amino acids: CASSLDRTGFQETQYF. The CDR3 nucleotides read TGTGCCAGCAGCTTGGATCGGACGGGTTTTCAAGAGACCCAGTACTTC.

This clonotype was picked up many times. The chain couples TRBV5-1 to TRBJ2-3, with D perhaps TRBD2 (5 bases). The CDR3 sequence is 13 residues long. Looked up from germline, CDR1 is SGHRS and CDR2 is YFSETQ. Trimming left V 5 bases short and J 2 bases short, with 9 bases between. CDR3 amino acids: CASREGYTDTQYF. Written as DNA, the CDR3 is TGCGCCAGCAGAGAGGGATACACAGATACGCAGTATTTT.

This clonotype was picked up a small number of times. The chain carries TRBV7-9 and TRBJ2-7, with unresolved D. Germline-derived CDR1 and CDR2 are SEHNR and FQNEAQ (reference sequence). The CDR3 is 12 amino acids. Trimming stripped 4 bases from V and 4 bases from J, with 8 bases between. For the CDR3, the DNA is TGTGCCAGCAGCTCGACACCTTACGAGCAGTACGTC. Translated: CASSSTPYEQYV.

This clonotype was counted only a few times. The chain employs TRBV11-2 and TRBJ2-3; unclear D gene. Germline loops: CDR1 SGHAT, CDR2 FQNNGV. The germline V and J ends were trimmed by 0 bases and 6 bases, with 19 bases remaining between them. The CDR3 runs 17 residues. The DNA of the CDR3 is TGTGCCAGCAGCTTAGATTCGTCCCCCTTTGGGTCCGATACGCAGTATTTT. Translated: CASSLDSSPFGSDTQYF.

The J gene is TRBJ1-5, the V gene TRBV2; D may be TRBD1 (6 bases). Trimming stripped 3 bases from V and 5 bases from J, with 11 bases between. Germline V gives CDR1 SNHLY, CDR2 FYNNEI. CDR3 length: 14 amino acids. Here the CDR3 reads CASSERTEYQPQHF. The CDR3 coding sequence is TGTGCCAGCAGTGAGCGGACAGAATATCAGCCCCAGCATTTT.

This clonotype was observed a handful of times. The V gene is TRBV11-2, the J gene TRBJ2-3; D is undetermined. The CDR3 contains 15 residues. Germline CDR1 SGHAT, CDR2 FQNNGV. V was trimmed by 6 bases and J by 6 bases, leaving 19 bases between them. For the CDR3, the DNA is TGTGCCAGCAGTCCTGGATGGACCACAGCGGATACGCAGTATTTT. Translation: CASSPGWTTADTQYF.

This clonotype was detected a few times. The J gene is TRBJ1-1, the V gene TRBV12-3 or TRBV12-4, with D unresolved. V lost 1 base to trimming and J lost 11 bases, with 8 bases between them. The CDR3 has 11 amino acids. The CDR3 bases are TGTGCCAGCAGTTTAGTGGGGAGCGCTTTCTTT. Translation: CASSLVGSAFF.

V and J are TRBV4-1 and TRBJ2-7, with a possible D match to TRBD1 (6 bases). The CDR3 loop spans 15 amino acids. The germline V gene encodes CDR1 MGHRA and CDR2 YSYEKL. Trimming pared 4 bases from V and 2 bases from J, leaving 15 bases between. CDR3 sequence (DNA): TGCGCCAGCAGCCGACAGGCCGGAGAAACCTACGAGCAGTACGTC. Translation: CASSRQAGETYEQYV.

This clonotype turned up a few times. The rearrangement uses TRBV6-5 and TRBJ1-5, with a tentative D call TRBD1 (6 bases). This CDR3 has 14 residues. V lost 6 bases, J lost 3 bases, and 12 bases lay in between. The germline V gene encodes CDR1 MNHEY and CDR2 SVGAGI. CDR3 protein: CASSPTGPNQPQHF. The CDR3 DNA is TGTGCCAGCAGCCCAACAGGGCCCAATCAGCCCCAGCATTTT.

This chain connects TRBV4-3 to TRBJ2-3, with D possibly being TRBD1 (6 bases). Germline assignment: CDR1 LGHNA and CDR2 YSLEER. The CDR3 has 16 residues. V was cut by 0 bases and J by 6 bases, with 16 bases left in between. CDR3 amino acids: CASSQDLQGWRDTQYF. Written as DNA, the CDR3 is TGCGCCAGCAGCCAAGATCTGCAGGGGTGGAGGGATACGCAGTATTTT.